These T cell receptor beta chains were read from a single sample in a study of Ad26.COV2.S vaccination and SARS-CoV-2 variants. Some clones are missing from TCRdb's copy, which holds only in-frame ones; the method was immunoSEQ multiplex PCR. The table shows about 400,000 clones, with 83% occurring only once. The sample consisted of peripheral blood, taken in a trial of Ad26.COV2.S vaccine versus placebo. These receptors were collected from a person between 18 and 65 years old who received the Ad26.COV2.S COVID-19 vaccine or a placebo. Each CDR3 is given with its conserved first and last residue. A D gene is named only where the DNA matches it firmly. Clone size is not always given. Where it is, it says once, few, many or a class for expanded clones.

>TRBV12-3/TRBV12-4|NA|NA|12|TRBJ1-1
TGTGCCAGCAGGGACATGAACACTGAAGCTTTCTTT
CASRDMNTEAFF
>TRBV30|NA|NA|13|TRBJ1-5
TGTGCCTGGAGTGTACGCTCCTCCTCTGCCCAGCATTTT
CAWSVRSSSAQHF
>TRBV9|TRBD2|NA|14|TRBJ2-3
TGTGCCAGCAGCGTTATAGCGGGGGGGGATACGCAGTATTTT
CASSVIAGGDTQYF
>TRBV6-5|NA|NA|14|TRBJ2-7
TGTGCCAGCAGTTACGGGGGGCGAGGGTACGAGCAGTACTTC
CASSYGGRGYEQYF
>TRBV27|NA|NA|13|TRBJ1-2
TGTGCCAGCAGTTTCGGGGGGTCGGATGGCTACACCTTC
CASSFGGSDGYTF
>TRBV6-5|NA|NA|14|TRBJ2-7
TGTGCCAGCAGTTACGGCGGGGCCTCCTACGAGCAGTACTTC
CASSYGGASYEQYF
>TRBV5-1|TRBD1|NA|14|TRBJ1-2
TGCGCCAGCAGCTTGTCTCCGACAGGGAGATCGGGGACCTTC
CASSLSPTGRSGTF
>TRBV4-2|NA|NA|15|TRBJ1-1
TGTGCCAGCAGCCACCTCCAGTACGGGGACACTGAAGCTTTCTTT
CASSHLQYGDTEAFF
>TRBV2|TRBD1|NA|14|TRBJ1-2
TGTGCCAGCAGTGGGACAGGGGGTCGCAATGGCTACACCTTC
CASSGTGGRNGYTF
>TRBV6-2/TRBV6-3|NA|NA|15|TRBJ1-3
TGTGCCAGCAGCCGCAAGACAGTATCTGGAAACACCATATATTTT
CASSRKTVSGNTIYF
>TRBV6-5|NA|NA|14|TRBJ1-2
TGTGCCAGCAGTTTCGCGGACGGCTTCTATGGCTACACCTTC
CASSFADGFYGYTF
>TRBV27|NA|NA|15|TRBJ2-1
TGTGCCAGCACCCCCCTTTTGGGGCGGATGAATGAGCAGTTCTTC
CASTPLLGRMNEQFF
>TRBV27|NA|NA|13|TRBJ1-2
TGTGCCAGCAGTATCCGGGCCAACTATGGCTACACCTTC
CASSIRANYGYTF
>TRBV7-3|NA|once|14|TRBJ1-6
TGTGCCAGCAGACCCCAGGGTGATAATTCACCCCTCCACTTT
CASRPQGDNSPLHF
>TRBV6-2/TRBV6-3|NA|NA|15|TRBJ2-3
TGTGCCAGCAGCCTGCGGGGGCCCCGTTCGGATACGCAGTATTTT
CASSLRGPRSDTQYF
>TRBV27|NA|NA|15|TRBJ2-2
TGTGCCAGCAGTTTGATTGGGTTAAACACCGGGGAGCTGTTTTTT
CASSLIGLNTGELFF
>TRBV10-2|NA|many|17|TRBJ1-1
TGCGCCAGCAGTGAGCTTCTTGGAGCGGGGCTAAGCACTGAAGCTTTCTTT
CASSELLGAGLSTEAFF
>TRBV10-1|TRBD1|NA|13|TRBJ1-1
TGCGCCAGGAGAGGGGGGACAGGACTGAAAGCTTTCTTT
CARRGGTGLKAFF
>TRBV2|NA|NA|14|TRBJ1-1
TGTGCCAGCAGTGAAGCAGGGAGGGGCGCTGAAGCTTTCTTT
CASSEAGRGAEAFF
>TRBV10-1|NA|NA|13|TRBJ2-3
TGCGCCAGCAGTGGGTTTGGCACAGATACGCAGTATTTT
CASSGFGTDTQYF
>TRBV7-9|TRBD2|NA|16|TRBJ2-1
TGTGCCAGCAGCCGAATTAGCGGGGCAAATTACAATGAGCAGTTCTTC
CASSRISGANYNEQFF
>TRBV7-3|NA|NA|13|TRBJ2-3
TGTGCCAGCAGCTTAGACTCTTCGTTAACGCAGTATTTT
CASSLDSSLTQYF
>TRBV30|TRBD1|NA|17|TRBJ2-7
TGTGCCTGGAGTGTACCCCTCCGGGACAGATCCTCCTACGAGCAGTACTTC
CAWSVPLRDRSSYEQYF
>TRBV9|TRBD2|NA|14|TRBJ2-1
TGTGCCAGCAGCGTATGGAGGGAGGGCCGTGAGCAGTTCTTC
CASSVWREGREQFF
>TRBV21-1|NA|NA|19|TRBJ2-2
TGTGCCAGCAGCAAATATGATGCGGGGGGCGGCTCCTACACCGGGGAGCTGTTTTTT
CASSKYDAGGGSYTGELFF
>TRBV7-9|NA|NA|15|TRBJ2-5
TGTGCCAGCAGCTTAGCGGCGGCGGACCAAGAGACCCAGTACTTC
CASSLAAADQETQYF
>TRBV11-1|TRBD1|NA|15|TRBJ1-1
TGTGCCAGCAGCTTAGAAATGGGACAGGTGACTGAAGCTTTCTTT
CASSLEMGQVTEAFF
>TRBV4-3|NA|NA|12|TRBJ2-2
TGCGCCAGCAGCCAAGTTGGGGGGGAGCTGTTTTTT
CASSQVGGELFF
>TRBV5-4|TRBD2|NA|18|TRBJ2-3
TGTGCCAGCAGCTTGGGGGGACTAGCGGGAGGAGGGACAGATACGCAGTATTTT
CASSLGGLAGGGTDTQYF
>TRBV5-6|NA|once|15|TRBJ2-1
TGTGCCAGCAGCTTGGGGGGCGGCTCCTACAATGAGCAGTTCTTC
CASSLGGGSYNEQFF
>TRBV9|TRBD1|NA|15|TRBJ2-7
TGTGCCAGCAGCCCCGCGGCGGGACAGGGTTACGAGCAGTACTTC
CASSPAAGQGYEQYF
>TRBV19|NA|NA|14|TRBJ2-3
TGTGCCAGTAGTATAGACCCTCTCACAGATACGCAGTATTTT
CASSIDPLTDTQYF
>TRBV3-1/TRBV3-2|TRBD1|NA|16|TRBJ2-1
TGTGCCAGCAGCCTCATCTCGGGACAGGGTATGAATGAGCAGTTCTTC
CASSLISGQGMNEQFF